Each of the 16 T cell receptor beta chains below was sequenced from the same sample in a study of blood T cell repertoires in COVID-19. Clones were read by immunoSEQ multiplex PCR, and TCRdb kept only the in-frame ones, dropping some. Here the sample spans 150,000 to 200,000 clones, around four fifths being singletons. The specimen was peripheral blood. These receptors were collected from a woman of 80 years or more with active or convalescent COVID-19.

The chain is built from TRBV3-1 (or the pseudogene TRBV3-2) and TRBJ2-7, with TRBD2 as a possible D gene (6 bases). This CDR3 comprises 13 residues. Germline-derived CDR1 and CDR2 are LGHDT and YNNKEL (reference sequence). Trimming left V 1 base short and J 7 bases short, with 11 bases between. The CDR3 DNA reads TGTGCCAGCAGCCAAGCCCAGGCGGGGGAGCAGTACTTC. Protein: CASSQAQAGEQYF.

The genes are TRBV11-3 and TRBJ2-7; 15 bases are shared with TRBD2. The CDR3 runs to 18 residues. V was pared by 2 bases and J by 0 bases, with 5 bases of the junction left unmatched. Germline CDR1 is SGHNT and CDR2 is YENEEA. CDR3 in DNA: TGTGCCAGCAGCTTACTGGGACTAGCGGGGGGCAGCTCCTACGAGCAGTACTTC. The encoded protein is CASSLLGLAGGSSYEQYF.

V is TRBV6-5 and J is TRBJ1-1; no clear D gene. CDR3 length: 13 amino acids. Germline assignment: CDR1 MNHEY and CDR2 SVGAGI. Trimming took 4 bases from V and 1 from J, leaving 7 bases between them. In DNA, the CDR3 is TGTGCCAGCAGTTCCCGGTCGAACACTGAAGCTTTCTTT. This encodes CASSSRSNTEAFF.

The chain has TRBV7-9 and TRBJ1-3; D gene uncertain. Trimming took off 5 bases at V and 4 bases at J, with 18 bases between the two ends. CDR3 length equals 16 residues. CDR1 and CDR2 (germline): SEHNR, FQNEAQ (reference sequence). The CDR3 loop is CASSEIGGSEGNTIYF. In nucleotides, the CDR3 is TGTGCCAGCAGCGAAATAGGAGGTTCGGAGGGAAACACCATATATTTT.

The rearrangement links TRBV2 to TRBJ1-2; D ambiguous. Germline CDR1 is SNHLY and CDR2 is FYNNEI. V was clipped by 7 bases and J by 9 bases, with 21 bases between them. This CDR3 has 14 residues. As DNA, the CDR3 is TGTGCCAGCACCCCCCGGGGAGTAGTATGGAGCTACACCTTC. Its protein product is CASTPRGVVWSYTF.

Only a few counts were recorded for this clone. J is TRBJ2-1 and V is TRBV24-1, with TRBD2 matching 10 bases. The CDR3 spans 15 residues. The ends lost 5 bases at V and 7 bases at J; junction bases unmatched: 7. CDR1 is KGHDR, CDR2 SFDVKD, per germline. The CDR3 protein is CATSGSGGARNEQFF. The DNA for the CDR3 is TGTGCCACCAGTGGGAGCGGGGGGGCGAGGAATGAGCAGTTCTTC.

The chain is built from TRBV19 and TRBJ2-6; 8 bases align to TRBD1. Germline V lookup: CDR1 LNHDA, CDR2 SQIVND (reference sequence). The CDR3 extends over 21 amino acids. With 2 bases clipped from V and 0 bases from J, the junction kept 15 bases outside the gene matches. CDR3 residues: CASSILGTGPRYPSGANVLTF. CDR3 DNA: TGTGCCAGTAGTATACTTGGGACAGGCCCCCGGTACCCCTCTGGGGCCAACGTCCTGACTTTC. The complete variable domain, with remaining parts taken from reference TRBV19 and TRBJ2-6, reads DGGITQSPKYLFRKEGQNVTLSCEQNLNHDAMYWYRQDPGQGLRLIYYSQIVNDFQKGDIAEGYSVSREKKESFPLTVTSAQKNPTAFYLCASSILGTGPRYPSGANVLTFGAGSRLTVL.

The gene calls are TRBV5-5 and TRBJ2-3; 10 nucleotides line up with TRBD2. The CDR3 covers 18 residues. CDR1 is SGHKS, CDR2 YYEKEE, per germline (reference sequence). Losses at the gene ends were 0 bases for V and 0 bases for J; bases not matched to a gene: 7. The DNA of the CDR3 is TGTGCCAGCAGCTTGGCCCAGCGGGGGGGCCTCAGCACAGATACGCAGTATTTT. It encodes CASSLAQRGGLSTDTQYF.

CDR3 region: CAWGRPELSNQPQHF. In DNA, the CDR3 is TGTGCCTGGGGGAGGCCGGAACTTAGCAATCAGCCCCAGCATTTT. The genes are TRBV30 and TRBJ1-5; unclear D gene. Germline V CDR1 and CDR2: GTSNPN, SVGIG (reference sequence). The CDR3 is 15 residues long. Trimming left V 5 bases short and J 0 bases short, with 14 bases between. The complete variable domain, with remaining parts taken from reference TRBV30 and TRBJ1-5, reads SQTIHQWPATLVQPVGSPLSLECTVEGTSNPNLYWYRQAAGRGLQLLFYSVGIGQISSEVPQNLSASRPQDRQFILSSKKLLLSDSGFYLCAWGRPELSNQPQHFGDGTRLSIL.

This chain uses TRBV11-2 with TRBJ1-6; 7 bases line up with TRBD1. CDR1 SGHAT and CDR2 FQNNGV come from the germline V gene. The CDR3 runs 16 residues. J lost 10 bases, V lost 5 bases, and 14 bases had no gene match. CDR3 amino acids: CASSLKSTGAGSPLHF. CDR3 bases: TGTGCCAGCAGCCTAAAAAGTACAGGGGCCGGCTCACCCCTCCACTTT.

The chain is built from TRBV18 and TRBJ1-4; D remains unclear. Trimming stripped 1 base from V and 8 bases from J, with 11 bases between. This CDR3 comprises 14 residues. The germline CDR1 and CDR2 sequences are KGHSH and LQKENI. This CDR3 is CASSPLPNYEKLFF. CDR3 nucleotides: TGTGCCAGCTCACCACTGCCAAACTACGAAAAACTGTTTTTT.

A few counts support this clone. The genes are TRBV5-1 and TRBJ1-6; 9 bases align to TRBD1. From germline, CDR1 is SGHRS and CDR2 YFSETQ. V lost 4 bases, J lost 5 bases, and 4 bases stayed unmatched. This CDR3 has 15 amino acids. DNA for the CDR3: TGCGCCAGCAGCATCCGGGACAGGGATAATTCACCCCTCCACTTT. It specifies CASSIRDRDNSPLHF.

The genes are TRBV7-9 and TRBJ1-4, with 8 positions matching TRBD1. V trimming: 6 bases; J trimming: 7 bases; junction bases outside the gene matches: 10. Germline V gene lookup returns CDR1 SEHNR and CDR2 FQNEAQ (reference sequence). The CDR3 is 15 residues long. The CDR3 is CASSPTGGFGEKLFF. CDR3 DNA: TGTGCCAGCAGTCCAACAGGGGGGTTTGGTGAAAAACTGTTTTTT.

The chain joins TRBV14 to TRBJ1-3, with a possible D match to TRBD1 (5 bases). Per germline, CDR1 SGHDN and CDR2 FVKESK. V was clipped by 4 bases and J by 4 bases, with 11 bases between them. The CDR3 totals 14 residues. CDR3 coding DNA: TGTGCCAGCAGCCGTTGGACACCGGGAAACACCATATATTTT. Translation: CASSRWTPGNTIYF.

The rearrangement joins TRBV18 to TRBJ2-2, with 7 bases that match TRBD1. Per germline, CDR1 KGHSH and CDR2 LQKENI. Trimming took 1 base from V and 1 from J; bases not matched to a gene: 9. This CDR3 has 18 residues. CDR3 nucleotides: TGTGCCAGCTCACCACGGGACAGAACTTCAATGAACACCGGGGAGCTGTTTTTT. This translates into CASSPRDRTSMNTGELFF.

The chain carries TRBV18 and TRBJ2-3, with D possibly being TRBD2 (7 bases). CDR1 and CDR2 (germline): KGHSH, LQKENI. This CDR3 spans 16 amino acids. V was shortened by 8 bases and J by 4 bases, with 22 bases between the two germline ends. The CDR3 here is CASLHLAERQADTQYF. CDR3 bases: TGTGCCAGCCTCCACCTAGCGGAGCGACAGGCAGATACGCAGTATTTT. The full variable domain, rest sourced from reference TRBV18 and TRBJ2-3, is NAGVMQNPRHLVRRRGQEARLRCSPMKGHSHVYWYRQLPEEGLKFMVYLQKENIIDESGMPKERFSAEFPKEGPSILRIQQVVRGDSAAYFCASLHLAERQADTQYFGPGTRLTVL.